These T cell receptor beta chains were read from a single sample in a study of T cells after posttransplantation cyclophosphamide. Clones were read by immunoSEQ multiplex PCR, and TCRdb kept only the in-frame ones, dropping some. The data show roughly 11,000 clones, with about 89% seen just once and approximately 3.8% held by the top ten. The sequenced sample was PBMCs, obtained after allogeneic stem cell transplant with posttransplant cyclophosphamide. These receptors were taken from a female patient younger than 45 who received an allogeneic stem cell transplant from an unrelated donor, was CMV-positive, and had no GVHD. Some T cells may be supplied by the graft donor. The conserved cysteine and the conserved F or W are not part of the CDR3 here. Size is stated for part of the rows, as once, few or many counts, or as a class when the clone is expanded.

clone_size: -
v_call: TRBV28
j_call: TRBJ2-2
cdr3_aa: ASSYRRNTGELF

clone_size: -
v_call: TRBV7-9
j_call: TRBJ2-3
cdr3_aa: ASSLGQYTDTQY

clone_size: -
v_call: TRBV9
j_call: TRBJ2-3
cdr3_aa: ASSVVASGVPDTQY

clone_size: few
v_call: TRBV4-1
j_call: TRBJ2-1
cdr3_aa: ASSHTSGRHNEQF

clone_size: -
v_call: TRBV19
j_call: TRBJ1-2
cdr3_aa: ASRDRGDYGYT

clone_size: -
v_call: TRBV10-3
j_call: TRBJ2-1
cdr3_aa: AISSRGEEQF

clone_size: -
v_call: TRBV15
j_call: TRBJ1-2
cdr3_aa: ATSRPGTGVGGYT

clone_size: -
v_call: TRBV4-1
j_call: TRBJ2-1
cdr3_aa: ASSQPREGQGYGQF

clone_size: -
v_call: TRBV11-2
j_call: TRBJ1-1
cdr3_aa: ASSLDPGWGVTMNTEAF

clone_size: -
v_call: TRBV27
j_call: TRBJ2-2
cdr3_aa: ASSLTGVSGELF

clone_size: few
v_call: TRBV7-6
j_call: TRBJ1-4
cdr3_aa: ASRTDVNEKLF

clone_size: -
v_call: TRBV7-9
j_call: TRBJ1-5
cdr3_aa: ASSNSVKQGAGGQPQH

clone_size: -
v_call: TRBV6-1
j_call: TRBJ2-5
cdr3_aa: ASSERSGRAGVRRETQY

clone_size: -
v_call: TRBV11-3
j_call: TRBJ2-7
cdr3_aa: ASSLGGQGSEQY

clone_size: few
v_call: TRBV7-3
j_call: TRBJ2-1
cdr3_aa: ASSLMVGGLWSSYNEQF

clone_size: -
v_call: TRBV19
j_call: TRBJ2-1
cdr3_aa: ASSLGQGAWNEQF

clone_size: -
v_call: TRBV13
j_call: TRBJ2-1
cdr3_aa: ASSSSGLAGPTGEQF

clone_size: once
v_call: TRBV27
j_call: TRBJ2-7
cdr3_aa: ASSTGFDEQY

clone_size: -
v_call: TRBV7-2
j_call: TRBJ2-1
cdr3_aa: ASSLTSALYNEQF

clone_size: -
v_call: TRBV18
j_call: TRBJ1-2
cdr3_aa: ASSLDRERYT

clone_size: -
v_call: TRBV5-4
j_call: TRBJ2-7
cdr3_aa: ASSSRQGVNSHSSYEQY

clone_size: -
v_call: TRBV7-7
j_call: TRBJ2-7
cdr3_aa: ASSNGHVGEQY

clone_size: -
v_call: TRBV29-1
j_call: TRBJ1-5
cdr3_aa: SVVSGGNQPQH

clone_size: -
v_call: TRBV6-6
j_call: -
cdr3_aa: ASSFRGELAYEQY

clone_size: -
v_call: TRBV19
j_call: TRBJ2-1
cdr3_aa: ASSPATGEQF

clone_size: -
v_call: TRBV7-9
j_call: TRBJ2-5
cdr3_aa: ASSLTGKQETQY

clone_size: -
v_call: TRBV10-3
j_call: TRBJ1-1
cdr3_aa: AIGPGGTEAF

clone_size: -
v_call: TRBV6-1
j_call: TRBJ2-1
cdr3_aa: ASSREASHSEQF

clone_size: once
v_call: TRBV28
j_call: TRBJ2-5
cdr3_aa: ASSHPAGGPETQY

clone_size: -
v_call: TRBV25-1
j_call: TRBJ2-4
cdr3_aa: ASSDRVAGRENIQY

clone_size: -
v_call: TRBV27
j_call: TRBJ2-5
cdr3_aa: ASRAAGVQETQY

clone_size: -
v_call: TRBV30
j_call: TRBJ1-4
cdr3_aa: AWSKGSATNEKLL

clone_size: -
v_call: TRBV9
j_call: TRBJ1-1
cdr3_aa: ASSRGAGGDTEAF

clone_size: -
v_call: TRBV5-8
j_call: TRBJ2-1
cdr3_aa: ASSLFRGKSYNEQF

clone_size: -
v_call: TRBV18
j_call: TRBJ1-4
cdr3_aa: ASSPEQTATNEKLF

clone_size: -
v_call: TRBV2
j_call: TRBJ1-1
cdr3_aa: ASTLGRNTEAF

clone_size: once
v_call: TRBV30
j_call: TRBJ1-5
cdr3_aa: AWSPPGAHLSNQPQH

clone_size: -
v_call: TRBV5-1
j_call: TRBJ1-2
cdr3_aa: ASSTGQGYGYT

clone_size: once
v_call: TRBV28
j_call: TRBJ1-6
cdr3_aa: ASSFQGNSPLH

clone_size: -
v_call: TRBV9
j_call: TRBJ1-6
cdr3_aa: ASSDSDRRAKGSPLH

clone_size: -
v_call: TRBV28
j_call: TRBJ1-1
cdr3_aa: ASSLITRGSEGTEAF

clone_size: -
v_call: TRBV28
j_call: TRBJ2-1
cdr3_aa: ASSIRRTGEDNEQF

clone_size: -
v_call: TRBV7-6
j_call: TRBJ2-5
cdr3_aa: ASSLLASGEPY

clone_size: once
v_call: TRBV5-1
j_call: TRBJ2-7
cdr3_aa: ASSPGQGALEIYEQY

clone_size: -
v_call: TRBV4-1
j_call: TRBJ2-2
cdr3_aa: ASSHRGNTGELF

clone_size: -
v_call: TRBV7-2
j_call: TRBJ1-2
cdr3_aa: ASSPRTGPNGIGYT

clone_size: once
v_call: TRBV27
j_call: TRBJ1-2
cdr3_aa: ASRDRGRGYT

clone_size: -
v_call: TRBV29-1
j_call: TRBJ2-7
cdr3_aa: SGIFQAGDGFSYEQY

clone_size: few
v_call: TRBV28
j_call: TRBJ1-1
cdr3_aa: ASSFADNVNTEAF

clone_size: few
v_call: TRBV9
j_call: TRBJ2-7
cdr3_aa: ASSVSRDSYEQY

clone_size: -
v_call: TRBV7-9
j_call: TRBJ1-2
cdr3_aa: ASTSWQGAGGYT

clone_size: -
v_call: TRBV19
j_call: TRBJ2-5
cdr3_aa: ASRTTGGGETQY

clone_size: -
v_call: TRBV2
j_call: TRBJ2-1
cdr3_aa: ASTYHPGLAGVYEQF

clone_size: -
v_call: TRBV27
j_call: TRBJ1-5
cdr3_aa: ASRDSGLNQPQH

clone_size: -
v_call: TRBV19
j_call: TRBJ1-1
cdr3_aa: ASSGSPGQGRTEAF

clone_size: -
v_call: TRBV19
j_call: TRBJ2-7
cdr3_aa: ASSKSGQGFYEQY

clone_size: -
v_call: TRBV7-3
j_call: TRBJ1-1
cdr3_aa: ASSFGGGTEAF